This record concerns one T cell receptor (beta chain) sequence. Its antigen remains unidentified. The sample belongs to a study of cytomegalovirus exposure and HLA in healthy donors. The study ran its PCR with 60 Vbeta and 13 Jbeta primers. Sequencing was performed with immunoSEQ multiplex PCR; in TCRdb, only in-frame clones are kept and a portion is missing. The sample shows about 110,000 clones, roughly 78% of them seen only once. This CDR3 region has 13 residues. The germline CDR1 and CDR2 sequences are SNHLY and FYNNEI. Trimming took off 4 bases at V and 2 bases at J, with 8 bases between the two ends. Study observations and caveats: Later analysis demonstrated an association between a missense DCLRE1C variant and TCR beta V- and J-gene trimming. Fewer N-insertions than the approximately 700-donor mean were reportedly shown by an Asian-associated ancestry cluster in a later analysis.

The sample was PBMCs. This TCR came from a woman in her 30s in good health and CMV-seronegative. This chain links TRBV2 with TRBJ2-5, with D hard to call. CDR3: CASSVRRQETQYF. CDR3 nucleotide sequence: TGTGCCAGCAGTGTGCGTCGGCAAGAGACCCAGTACTTC.